This is a list of T cell receptor beta chains from one sample in a study of T cell responses to AZD1222 COVID-19 vaccine. TCRdb's table, derived via immunoSEQ multiplex PCR, lists solely in-frame clones and lacks some. The profile shows roughly 180,000 clones, 90% to 95% of them singletons. Material: peripheral blood, obtained 28 days after the second AZD1222 dose. These receptors originate from an adult who received the AZD1222 COVID-19 vaccine. Both conserved end residues are part of each CDR3. D genes are given only for firm matches. Expanded clones are given a class, and other clones once, few, many or no size at all.

clone_size	v_call	d_call	j_call	cdr3_nt	cdr3_aa
.	TRBV9	.	TRBJ2-3	TGTGCCAGCAGCGTAAGGGGGGTAACCGGGTACGCAGATACGCAGTATTTT	CASSVRGVTGYADTQYF
.	TRBV5-6	TRBD2	TRBJ2-2	TGTGCCAGCAGCTTGTTGACTAGCGGGAGGAACGGGGAGCTGTTTTTT	CASSLLTSGRNGELFF
.	TRBV7-3	.	TRBJ2-2	TGTGCCAGCAGCTCTGGGGTCGTGGCCGGGGAGCTGTTTTTT	CASSSGVVAGELFF
.	TRBV5-6	.	TRBJ1-2	TGTGCCAGCAGCTTCCCCGCAGGGGTAGGAGGTGGCTACACCTTC	CASSFPAGVGGGYTF
.	TRBV11-2	TRBD1	TRBJ2-4	TGTGCCAGCAGCTCGAGACAGGGGGAAAACATTCAGTACTTC	CASSSRQGENIQYF
.	TRBV5-1	TRBD2	TRBJ2-5	TGCGCCAGCAGACGAGGACTAGCGGATCAAGAGACCCAGTACTTC	CASRRGLADQETQYF
once	TRBV6-1	TRBD2	TRBJ2-5	TGTGCCAGCAGTGAAGCGCGCACTAGCGGGAGGAGAGAGACCCAGTACTTC	CASSEARTSGRRETQYF
.	TRBV19	.	TRBJ2-7	TGTGCCAGTAGTATGGGGCACCAACTCCCTACCTACGAGCAGTACTTC	CASSMGHQLPTYEQYF
.	TRBV18	.	TRBJ2-1	TGTGCCAGCTCACCACCGGATGGTAATGAGCAGTTCTTC	CASSPPDGNEQFF
.	TRBV6-5	TRBD1	TRBJ2-7	TGTGCCAGCAGGGGATCCGGGACAGGGGACTACGAGCAGTACTTC	CASRGSGTGDYEQYF
.	TRBV4-2	.	TRBJ1-1	TGTGCCAGCAGCCAAGGAGGTTGGAACACTGAAGCTTTCTTT	CASSQGGWNTEAFF
.	TRBV5-6	.	TRBJ1-2	TGTGCCAGCAGCCCCCTTGGGGGTAACTATGGCTACACCTTC	CASSPLGGNYGYTF
.	TRBV11-2	.	TRBJ1-1	TGTGCCAGCAGCTTAGACAGGGGAGGCACTGAAGCTTTCTTT	CASSLDRGGTEAFF
.	TRBV30	.	TRBJ1-3	TGTGCCTGGAGTGTGTCCCAGGCCGCGAACACCATATATTTT	CAWSVSQAANTIYF
.	TRBV11-2	.	TRBJ1-1	TGTGCCAGCATCAAACAGGGATGGACTGAAGCTTTCTTT	CASIKQGWTEAFF
.	TRBV7-3	.	TRBJ2-1	TGTGCCAGCAGCTTACGCCCGGGACTCGATGAGCAGTTCTTC	CASSLRPGLDEQFF
.	TRBV7-9	.	TRBJ2-2	TGTGCCAGCAGCTTACTTTCTTTGTCGGCCGGGGAGCTGTTTTTT	CASSLLSLSAGELFF
.	TRBV28	.	TRBJ1-5	TGTGCCAGCAGTTTGGAGAGCAATCAGCCCCAGCATTTT	CASSLESNQPQHF
.	TRBV7-9	TRBD1	TRBJ1-5	TGTGCCAGCAGCTTAACAGGGGGCAATCAGCCCCAGCATTTT	CASSLTGGNQPQHF
.	TRBV30	.	TRBJ2-7	TGTGCCTGGAGTGTAGACGGGTACGAGCAGTACTTC	CAWSVDGYEQYF
.	TRBV5-1	.	TRBJ1-3	TGCGCCAGCAGCTTCCGGGGAGCTGGAAACACCATATATTTT	CASSFRGAGNTIYF
.	TRBV19	.	TRBJ1-2	TGTGCCAGTAGCGCCGGGACAACTAACTATGGCTACACCTTC	CASSAGTTNYGYTF
.	TRBV5-4	.	TRBJ2-1	TGTGCCAGCAGCGGGGGGGGCGCTGGCTCCTACAATGAGCAGTTCTTC	CASSGGGAGSYNEQFF
.	TRBV4-1	.	TRBJ1-5	TGCGCCAGCAGCCAGGCCTCGTGGGATAGCAATCAGCCCCAGCATTTT	CASSQASWDSNQPQHF
.	TRBV5-6	.	TRBJ2-2	TGTGCCAGCAGCAGTCGGCGGGAATCCGGGGAGCTGTTTTTT	CASSSRRESGELFF
.	TRBV30	.	TRBJ2-7	TGTGCCTGGAACGGACGGAACTCCTACGAGCAGTACTTC	CAWNGRNSYEQYF
.	TRBV6-2/TRBV6-3	.	TRBJ1-5	TGTGCCAGCAGTATGACAGGTCTGGCTCAGCCCCAGCATTTT	CASSMTGLAQPQHF
.	TRBV27	.	TRBJ1-2	TGTGCCAGCAGTTTATCTACAGGGTTGGGGGGCTACACCTTC	CASSLSTGLGGYTF
.	TRBV27	TRBD2	TRBJ2-3	TGTGCCAGCACTCTCGGGCGGGGGATCCCAGATACGCAGTATTTT	CASTLGRGIPDTQYF
.	TRBV6-6	.	TRBJ1-3	TGTGCCAGCTCTGGCCTTGCGGGAAACACCATATATTTT	CASSGLAGNTIYF
.	TRBV6-5	.	TRBJ1-1	TGTGCCAGCATAAGGGGATACACTGAAGCTTTCTTT	CASIRGYTEAFF